A single sample is the source of the 25 T cell receptor beta chains below, sequenced in a study of blood T cell repertoires in COVID-19. Assay used: immunoSEQ multiplex PCR; TCRdb lists only in-frame clones, some missing. The sample lists about 170,000 clones; around 90% were seen once. Sequencing was done on a sample of peripheral blood. All receptors derive from a man over 45 who had recovered from COVID-19.

The chain links TRBV19 to TRBJ1-1, with a weak D call TRBD1 (6 bases). From germline, CDR1 is LNHDA and CDR2 SQIVND (reference sequence). V was trimmed by 3 bases and J by 6 bases, leaving 20 bases between them. This CDR3 comprises 16 residues. The CDR3 DNA sequence: TGTGCCAGTAGTATTACCGGGACATTCATTGGGGCTGAAGCTTTCTTT. This translates into CASSITGTFIGAEAFF.

The J gene is TRBJ1-1, the V gene TRBV5-1; perhaps TRBD1 as D (6 bases). From germline, CDR1 is SGHRS and CDR2 YFSETQ. V was clipped by 4 bases and J by 4 bases, with 17 bases between them. CDR3 length: 15 amino acids. The CDR3, as DNA: TGCGCCAGCAGCCCACCGGGGAGGGGGGTCACTGAAGCTTTCTTT. The encoded protein is CASSPPGRGVTEAFF.

The V and J genes are TRBV25-1 and TRBJ1-5; D may be TRBD1 (5 bases). CDR3 length: 13 amino acids. Trimming took 1 base from V and 5 from J, leaving 6 bases between them. The V gene's germline CDR1 is MGHDK and CDR2 SYGVNS. DNA of the CDR3: TGTGCCAGCAGTGAATCCAGGGATCAGCCCCAGCATTTT. This gives the protein CASSESRDQPQHF.

The V call is TRBV19, the J call TRBJ2-1; D perhaps matches TRBD1 (5 bases). Germline CDR1 LNHDA, CDR2 SQIVND (reference sequence). The V end lost 9 bases, the J end lost 0 bases, and 9 bases lay between the germline ends. The CDR3 runs to 13 residues. CDR3 sequence: CASRDSSYNEQFF. The CDR3 nucleotides are TGTGCCAGCAGGGATTCCTCCTACAATGAGCAGTTCTTC.

The chain has TRBV30 and TRBJ2-2; D remains ambiguous. Germline V lookup: CDR1 GTSNPN, CDR2 SVGIG (reference sequence). V shed 4 bases and J shed 5 bases, with 11 bases lying between them. The CDR3 spans 13 residues. In DNA form, the CDR3 reads TGTGCCTGGAACCCGACACAAACCGGGGAGCTGTTTTTT. Protein: CAWNPTQTGELFF.

The chain links TRBV19 to TRBJ1-4; 9 bases align to TRBD1. Germline V gives CDR1 LNHDA, CDR2 SQIVND (reference sequence). This CDR3 spans 15 amino acids. The V gene end was trimmed by 5 bases and the J gene end by 5 bases; junction bases not matched to a gene: 6. The DNA of the CDR3 is TGTGCCAGTAGTCTGGGACAGGGACTAAATGAAAAACTGTTTTTT. Its protein product is CASSLGQGLNEKLFF.

The chain combines TRBV3-1 (or the pseudogene TRBV3-2) with TRBJ1-1, with D uncertain. The V gene lost 1 base and the J gene lost 7 bases, with 7 bases spanning the gap. The CDR3 runs 12 residues. Looked up from germline, CDR1 is LGHDT and CDR2 is YNNKEL (reference sequence). The CDR3 is CASSQGQFEAFF. CDR3 nucleotides: TGTGCCAGCAGCCAAGGGCAGTTTGAAGCTTTCTTT.

The V and J genes are TRBV7-9 and TRBJ1-2; TRBD1 matches at 7 bases. V shed 6 bases, J shed 6 bases, and the junction held 10 bases outside the gene matches. This CDR3 has 14 amino acids. Germline V gives CDR1 SEHNR, CDR2 FQNEAQ (reference sequence). In DNA form, the CDR3 reads TGTGCCAGCAGTTATACAGGGGTGTACGATGGCTACACCTTC. This gives the protein CASSYTGVYDGYTF. Supplemented by reference TRBV7-9 and TRBJ1-2, the full variable domain reads DTGVSQNPRHKITKRGQNVTFRCDPISEHNRLYWYRQTLGQGPEFLTYFQNEAQLEKSRLLSDRFSAERPKGSFSTLEIQRTEQGDSAMYLCASSYTGVYDGYTFGSGTRLTVV.

This clone has only one observation. This sequence joins TRBV28 and TRBJ1-2; TRBD1 agrees at 8 bases. This CDR3 comprises 16 residues. The V and J ends lost 6 bases and 4 bases, in that order; junction bases with no gene match: 13. From germline, CDR1 is MDHEN and CDR2 SYDVKM. The CDR3 spells CASRPSRQGYSYGYTF. CDR3 in DNA: TGTGCCAGCAGGCCTTCCCGACAGGGGTATAGCTATGGCTACACCTTC.

This rearrangement joins TRBV7-3 to TRBJ2-3, with D unclear. V lost 9 bases to trimming and J lost 0 bases, with 10 bases between them. Germline assignment: CDR1 SGHTA and CDR2 FQGTGA. The CDR3 sequence is 13 residues long. CDR3 DNA sequence: TGTGCCAGTCGACTGTCGAGCACAGATACGCAGTATTTT. Protein: CASRLSSTDTQYF.

The chain is built from TRBV28 and TRBJ1-1, with a possible D match to TRBD1 (6 bases). The CDR3 consists of 16 residues. Trimming took 2 bases from V and 3 from J, leaving 16 bases between them. Per germline, CDR1 MDHEN and CDR2 SYDVKM. The CDR3 sequence: CASSLPYRVGYTEAFF. CDR3 DNA: TGTGCCAGCAGTTTACCTTACAGGGTTGGTTACACTGAAGCTTTCTTT.

The CDR3 is CASSGPREGFGYTF. The DNA for the CDR3 is TGTGCCAGCAGCGGGCCCCGGGAAGGGTTTGGCTACACCTTC. V gene TRBV9 combines with J gene TRBJ1-2; D gene unclear. V was cut by 3 bases and J by 7 bases, with 16 bases left in between. Per germline, CDR1 SGDLS and CDR2 YYNGEE. The CDR3 spans 14 residues.

The sample holds a few counts of this clone. The chain joins TRBV6-5 to TRBJ1-1; no reliable D call. V lost 2 bases and J 2 bases, leaving 12 bases between the germline ends. The germline V gene encodes CDR1 MNHEY and CDR2 SVGAGI. This CDR3 spans 15 amino acids. The CDR3 loop reads CASSYVGGLNTEAFF. The CDR3 bases are TGTGCCAGCAGTTACGTCGGCGGACTCAACACTGAAGCTTTCTTT.

V usage is TRBV18 and J usage is TRBJ2-7; a possible D gene is TRBD1 (6 bases). The germline gives CDR1 KGHSH, CDR2 LQKENI. Trimming removed 2 bases at V and 1 base at J, with 9 bases between. This CDR3 spans 14 amino acids. DNA for the CDR3: TGTGCCAGCTCACCATCTCAGGGGTCCTACGAGCAGTACTTC. Protein: CASSPSQGSYEQYF.

The rearrangement links TRBV6-5 to TRBJ2-7, with TRBD2 identical over 7 bases. The CDR3 is 12 amino acids. With V trimmed by 5 bases and J by 4 bases, 2 bases remained unmatched. The germline V gene encodes CDR1 MNHEY and CDR2 SVGAGI. The CDR3 region is CASSRGVYEQYF. CDR3 DNA: TGTGCCAGCAGTCGGGGGGTTTACGAGCAGTACTTC.

The chain recombines TRBV9 with TRBJ2-3; TRBD2 matches at 12 bases. This CDR3 region has 17 residues. The V segment lost 1 base and the J segment 6 bases; nucleotides outside the gene matches: 9. The germline V gene encodes CDR1 SGDLS and CDR2 YYNGEE. The CDR3: CASSVRPTSGSSDTQYF. Here the CDR3 DNA reads TGTGCCAGCAGCGTACGTCCGACTAGCGGGAGTTCGGATACGCAGTATTTT.

The V call is TRBV28, the J call TRBJ2-7; the D is unclear. This CDR3 has 11 amino acids. Germline V CDR1 and CDR2: MDHEN, SYDVKM. The V gene lost 4 bases and the J gene lost 4 bases, with 5 bases spanning the gap. The CDR3 bases are TGTGCCAGCAGTTCAAAATACGAGCAGTACTTC. Its protein product is CASSSKYEQYF.

This clone was seen a few times. The chain carries TRBV5-4 and TRBJ1-6; 10 bases align to TRBD1. V shed 0 bases and J 13 bases; nucleotides not matched to a gene: 7. CDR3 length: 15 residues. Germline CDR1 and CDR2: SGHNT and YYREEE (reference sequence). The CDR3 here is CASSLAGTGAFPLHF. The CDR3, as DNA: TGTGCCAGCAGCTTGGCCGGGACAGGGGCTTTTCCCCTCCACTTT.

V is TRBV30 and J is TRBJ1-6; 10 bases line up with TRBD1. Trimming removed 0 bases from V and 7 bases from J; junction bases left unmatched: 3. CDR1 and CDR2 from the germline V gene are GTSNPN and SVGIG (reference sequence). This CDR3 comprises 15 residues. CDR3 bases: TGTGCCTGGAGTGTAGGGGGACAGGGGAATTCACCCCTCCACTTT. Its translation is CAWSVGGQGNSPLHF.

The chain links TRBV6-2 or TRBV6-3 to TRBJ2-7; 11 bases are a match to TRBD2. CDR3 length: 16 amino acids. CDR1 and CDR2 (germline): MNHEY, SVGEGT. Trimming cost V 6 bases and J 5 bases; bases outside gene matches: 12. The CDR3 nucleotides read TGTGCCAGCAGCTCCATAGCGGGAGGGCCGATCGACGAGCAGTACTTC. Amino acids: CASSSIAGGPIDEQYF.

The chain combines TRBV7-2 with TRBJ2-4, with a weak D call TRBD1 (6 bases). CDR3 length equals 16 residues. The V gene's germline CDR1 is SGHTA and CDR2 FQGNSA. Trimming pared 1 base from V and 6 bases from J, leaving 16 bases between. The CDR3 protein is CASSLESGGRGNIQYF. The CDR3 DNA reads as TGTGCCAGCAGCTTAGAGTCTGGGGGCAGGGGAAACATTCAGTACTTC. Looking up the rest from reference TRBV7-2 and TRBJ2-4 gives the full variable domain: GAGVSQSPSNKVTEKGKDVELRCDPISGHTALYWYRQSLGQGLEFLIYFQGNSAPDKSGLPSDRFSAERTGGSVSTLTIQRTQQEDSAVYLCASSLESGGRGNIQYFGAGTRLSVL.

The chain has TRBV28 and TRBJ1-4; 7 bases fit TRBD1. The CDR3 has 15 residues. Per germline, CDR1 MDHEN and CDR2 SYDVKM. Trimming cost V 3 bases and J 7 bases; bases outside gene matches: 8. DNA for the CDR3: TGTGCCAGCAGTTTTCGTAAGGGGGCGTCTGAAAAACTGTTTTTT. Translated, it gives CASSFRKGASEKLFF.

The V and J genes are TRBV27 and TRBJ2-3; the D gene is possibly TRBD2 (6 bases). V lost 6 bases and J lost 2, with 9 bases in between. The CDR3 spans 13 residues. Germline CDR1 MNHEY, CDR2 SMNVEV (reference sequence). The CDR3 DNA is TGTGCCAGCAGCCGGACTAACACAGATACGCAGTATTTT. Protein sequence: CASSRTNTDTQYF.

This clone was seen a handful of times. The chain joins TRBV11-2 to TRBJ2-2, with D perhaps matching TRBD1 (5 bases). Trimming pared 6 bases from V and 2 bases from J, leaving 19 bases between. Germline V gene lookup returns CDR1 SGHAT and CDR2 FQNNGV. The CDR3 spans 17 residues. CDR3 protein: CASSPVGFRENTGELFF. Here the CDR3 DNA reads TGTGCCAGCAGTCCAGTTGGTTTCAGGGAAAACACCGGGGAGCTGTTTTTT.

This clone was seen a handful of times. The chain recombines TRBV3-1 (or the pseudogene TRBV3-2) with TRBJ1-1; 10 nucleotides agree with TRBD1. The CDR3 runs to 15 residues. Germline V lookup: CDR1 LGHDT, CDR2 YNNKEL (reference sequence). V lost 4 bases and J lost 11; bases outside the gene matches: 13. DNA of the CDR3: TGTGCCAGCAGCCGATCCTGGACAGGGGGGTTTGGGGCTTTCTTT. It specifies CASSRSWTGGFGAFF.